This T cell receptor (beta chain) was sequenced during a study of blood T cell repertoires in COVID-19. Turning to the study itself: The cDNA or gDNA used as material had been derived from T cells, B-cell-depleted T cells, or PBMCs.

The participants were between about 18 and 89 years old and came from under 25 US areas. CDR3 length: 13 residues. Germline trimming cut 8 bases from V and 8 bases from J; bases unmatched to any gene: 8. Germline CDR1 LGHDT, CDR2 YNNKEL (reference sequence). Original handling: Counts of nucleated cells, estimated from reference gene primer amplification, were obtained. Clones were read by immunoSEQ multiplex PCR, and TCRdb kept only the in-frame ones, dropping some. V, J and clone size reflect that table, while D and trimming were determined from the DNA. The sample holds roughly 250,000 clones, under 95% seen once.

Material for sequencing was PBMCs or T cells enriched from blood (not recorded which). The TCR originated in a middle-aged woman with acute COVID-19. This chain connects TRBV3-1 (or the pseudogene TRBV3-2) to TRBJ1-4, with 7 bases matching TRBD1. CDR3 residues: CASGRDSREKLFF. CDR3 nucleotide sequence: TGTGCCAGCGGCCGGGACAGTAGAGAAAAACTGTTTTTT.